This record concerns one T cell receptor beta chain sequence. What it recognizes is unknown. The sample is drawn from a study of T-cell memory formation after mild COVID-19. Study background: Largely, TCR clusters stayed within a single donor. Overall study results and limits: Contracting CD4+ clones sat mainly in CM and EM; CD8+ in EMRA. The SARS-CoV-2 specificity of second-wave clones reaching peak at day 37 remained unverified.

With constant-segment primers, 5'RACE yielded cDNA libraries of TCR alpha and TCR beta that carried sample barcodes and UMIs. TCRdb analysed the 5' RACE reads with MiXCR anew, one entry per CDR3 protein. The sample carries 550,000 to 600,000 distinct CDR3 sequences, about 22% recorded once. The length of the CDR3 is 16 residues. Trimming took 4 bases from V and 3 from J; bases not matched to a gene: 9. Germline values: CDR1 SGHRS, CDR2 YFSETQ. Sample: PBMCs or a T cell subset sorted from them (not recorded which). The receptor was derived from an adult woman who had mild COVID-19 (a few samples of this study predate the infection). Cell type and time point are not known. The rearrangement links TRBV5-1 to TRBJ2-3; 9 bases line up with TRBD2. CDR3 residues: CASSQGLAFRTDTQYF. The CDR3 DNA sequence: TGCGCCAGCAGCCAGGGACTAGCCTTCAGGACAGATACGCAGTATTTT.